The 8 T cell receptor beta chains reported below all come from one sample, sequenced in a study of cytomegalovirus exposure and HLA in healthy donors. Primers for the PCR totalled 60 Vbeta and 13 Jbeta. Data came from immunoSEQ multiplex PCR; TCRdb stores just in-frame clones and leaves some out. Of 90,000 to 100,000 clones listed, 70% to 80% are singletons. Sequenced input: PBMCs. The receptors stem from a female donor in good health and CMV-seronegative.

About this clone: The same CDR3 arises from other DNA sequences in this sample as well. This chain joins TRBV5-6 and TRBJ1-2, with D unclear. Germline V gene lookup returns CDR1 SGHDT and CDR2 YYEEEE. Trimming shortened V by 4 bases and J by 5 bases, and 18 bases separated the two germline ends. The CDR3 consists of 15 residues. The CDR3 bases are TGTGCCAGCAGCATGGGAAGCGGGGTCCTTTATGGCTACACCTTC. Its translation: CASSMGSGVLYGYTF.

This chain links TRBV5-1 with TRBJ1-4, with D uncertain. With 2 bases removed from V and 8 bases from J, the gap between germline ends came to 10 bases. CDR1 SGHRS and CDR2 YFSETQ come from the germline V gene. CDR3 length: 13 residues. CDR3 coding DNA: TGCGCCAGCAGCTTTGGTGGAGACGAAAAACTGTTTTTT. Translated: CASSFGGDEKLFF.

This clone was counted a few times. The CDR3, as DNA: TGTGCCAGCAGCCCCGGGAGACACTATGGCTACACCTTC. Translation gives CASSPGRHYGYTF. This chain uses TRBV14 with TRBJ1-2; D unresolved. This CDR3 has 13 amino acids. Germline assignment: CDR1 SGHDN and CDR2 FVKESK. V gave up 4 bases and J gave up 3 bases, with 9 bases separating them.

The chain uses TRBV6-5 and TRBJ2-5, with 9 bases matching TRBD2. V was clipped by 2 bases and J by 7 bases; unmatched bases: 8. Germline CDR1 reads MNHEY; CDR2 reads SVGAGI. The length of the CDR3 is 15 residues. The CDR3 DNA reads as TGTGCCAGCAGTTACGAAGGGGGCGGGAGGGGGACCCAGTACTTC. It specifies CASSYEGGGRGTQYF.

The chain joins TRBV9 to TRBJ1-1; 8 bases fit TRBD1. There are 16 residues in the CDR3. Trimming removed 3 bases from V and 2 bases from J; junction bases left unmatched: 9. Germline CDR1 is SGDLS and CDR2 is YYNGEE. The CDR3 DNA is TGTGCCAGCAGCGCCCCACAGGGGGGGATAAACACTGAAGCTTTCTTT. Translated, it gives CASSAPQGGINTEAFF. The full variable domain, rest sourced from reference TRBV9 and TRBJ1-1, is DSGVTQTPKHLITATGQRVTLRCSPRSGDLSVYWYQQSLDQGLQFLIQYYNGEERAKGNILERFSAQQFPDLHSELNLSSLELGDSALYFCASSAPQGGINTEAFFGQGTRLTVV.

This chain connects TRBV10-3 to TRBJ2-5, with 13 bases aligning to TRBD2. The germline gives CDR1 ENHRY, CDR2 SYGVKD. With 2 bases clipped from V and 2 bases from J, the junction kept 5 bases outside the gene matches. This CDR3 contains 17 residues. The CDR3 here is CAISETLAGGGQETQYF. The CDR3 coding sequence is TGTGCCATCAGTGAGACACTAGCGGGAGGGGGACAAGAGACCCAGTACTTC.

This clone was detected once. V is TRBV19 and J is TRBJ2-6; D is possibly TRBD1 (6 bases). V dropped 6 bases and J dropped 2 bases, with 11 bases sitting between them. This CDR3 contains 15 residues. Germline V lookup: CDR1 LNHDA, CDR2 SQIVND (reference sequence). The CDR3 is CASSSGGAGANVLTF. The CDR3, as DNA: TGTGCCAGTAGCTCTGGGGGCGCTGGGGCCAACGTCCTGACTTTC.

This sequence joins TRBV4-1 and TRBJ2-1; TRBD2 agrees at 7 bases. The CDR3 contains 16 residues. V was pared by 0 bases and J by 0 bases, with 2 bases of the junction left unmatched. Per germline, CDR1 MGHRA and CDR2 YSYEKL. For the CDR3, the DNA is TGCGCCAGCAGCCAAGAGCGGGGGAGCTCCTACAATGAGCAGTTCTTC. Amino acids: CASSQERGSSYNEQFF.